One and the same sample provided the 19 T cell receptor beta chains below, sequenced in a study of blood T cells in healthy people across ages. Sample-barcoded 5' priming and a J-beta primer mix drove a second PCR of about 7 to 11 cycles. TCRdb reprocessed the 5' RACE reads via MiXCR and lists one record per CDR3 protein. The data contain about 1.4 million distinct CDR3 sequences, around 59% of them singletons. The sequenced sample consisted of blood. These receptors came from a man aged 18 to 30 in good health.

This chain uses TRBV6-2 or TRBV6-3 with TRBJ2-7, with D possibly TRBD1 on 5 matching bases. CDR3 length: 12 residues. Between the trimmed V and J ends, which lost 4 bases and 6 bases, there was a span of 10 bases. From germline, CDR1 is MNHEY and CDR2 SVGEGT. CDR3 residues: CASSSDSIEQYF. The CDR3 DNA reads TGTGCCAGCAGTTCCGACAGTATCGAGCAGTACTTC.

The rearrangement uses TRBV4-2 and TRBJ2-3; TRBD2 aligns across 10 bases. Germline values: CDR1 LGHNA, CDR2 YNFKEQ. With 1 base clipped from V and 6 bases from J, the junction kept 10 bases outside the gene matches. CDR3 length equals 17 residues. The CDR3: CASSQVQSGGVGDTQYF. The CDR3 DNA is TGTGCCAGCAGCCAAGTTCAAAGCGGGGGGGTCGGGGATACGCAGTATTTT.

V is TRBV5-1 and J is TRBJ2-2; 7 bases align to TRBD2. Per the germline V gene, CDR1 is SGHRS and CDR2 is YFSETQ. This CDR3 has 14 amino acids. V lost 4 bases, J lost 7 bases, and 7 bases stayed unmatched. Here the CDR3 reads CASSTPGLVGELFF. The CDR3 region has the DNA TGCGCCAGCAGCACCCCTGGACTAGTCGGGGAGCTGTTTTTT. Drawing the rest from reference TRBV5-1 and TRBJ2-2, the complete variable domain is KAGVTQTPRYLIKTRGQQVTLSCSPISGHRSVSWYQQTPGQGLQFLFEYFSETQRNKGNFPGRFSGRQFSNSRSEMNVSTLELGDSALYLCASSTPGLVGELFFGEGSRLTVL.

J is TRBJ2-4 and V is TRBV20-1; D is uncertain. With 5 bases removed from V and 0 bases from J, the gap between germline ends came to 17 bases. Per germline, CDR1 DFQATT and CDR2 SNEGSKA (reference sequence). The CDR3 loop spans 16 amino acids. CDR3 DNA: TGCAGTGCTTTCCGGGCAGAAGGGTTAGCCAAAAACATTCAGTACTTC. It yields the protein CSAFRAEGLAKNIQYF.

The chain carries TRBV27 and TRBJ2-2; possibly TRBD1 for D (5 bases). CDR1 and CDR2 from the germline V gene are MNHEY and SMNVEV (reference sequence). This CDR3 comprises 15 residues. The V end was cut by 1 base, the J end by 8 bases, with 14 bases between. CDR3 sequence reads: CASSLLPQGTGELFF. DNA of the CDR3: TGTGCCAGCAGTTTATTACCCCAGGGCACTGGGGAGCTGTTTTTT.

V and J are TRBV4-1 and TRBJ1-2, with D unclear. The CDR3 has 15 residues. Trimming took off 3 bases at V and 6 bases at J, with 17 bases between the two ends. Germline CDR1 reads MGHRA; CDR2 reads YSYEKL. CDR3 DNA: TGCGCCAGCAGCCACCCAACAGCGGGTATCGATGGCTACACCTTC. It encodes CASSHPTAGIDGYTF.

The V and J genes are TRBV7-6 and TRBJ2-5; D gene unclear. CDR3 size: 15 residues. Deletions cut 2 bases from V and 3 bases from J, with 13 bases between. The germline V gene encodes CDR1 SGHVS and CDR2 FNYEAQ. The CDR3 loop reads CASSLIESQEETQYF. CDR3 DNA: TGTGCCAGCAGCTTAATAGAAAGCCAGGAAGAGACCCAGTACTTC.

The V and J genes are TRBV7-6 and TRBJ2-2; no reliable D call. This CDR3 has 14 amino acids. The V gene lost 5 bases and the J gene lost 4 bases, with 11 bases spanning the gap. The germline V gene encodes CDR1 SGHVS and CDR2 FNYEAQ. CDR3 sequence: CASSPEVATGELFF. The CDR3 bases are TGTGCCAGCAGCCCCGAAGTAGCCACCGGGGAGCTGTTTTTT.

This clonotype has only a few counts. The rearrangement links TRBV7-9 to TRBJ1-4, with D unclear. Germline V CDR1 and CDR2: SEHNR, FQNEAQ (reference sequence). The CDR3 runs 14 residues. V shed 2 bases and J shed 6 bases, with 10 bases lying between them. The CDR3 DNA is TGTGCCAGCAGCTTAATCGCCGACTATGAAAAACTGTTTTTT. It specifies CASSLIADYEKLFF.

This clonotype was detected only a few times. The V gene is TRBV6-2 or TRBV6-3, the J gene TRBJ2-3; D assignment may be TRBD1 or TRBD2 (6 bases each). V was pared by 5 bases and J by 2 bases, with 11 bases between. The CDR3 has 14 residues. The germline V gene has CDR1 MNHEY and CDR2 SVGEGT. This chain's CDR3 is CASSRGADTDTQYF. The CDR3 coding sequence is TGTGCCAGCAGTAGGGGGGCCGACACAGATACGCAGTATTTT.

This clonotype was seen more than once but under ten times. The rearrangement uses TRBV29-1 and TRBJ1-2, with a weak D call TRBD1 (6 bases). Trimming stripped 4 bases from V and 13 bases from J, with 22 bases between. The germline V gene has CDR1 SQVTM and CDR2 ANQGSEA. This CDR3 is 13 amino acids long. The chain's CDR3 is CSVVGQGGGPVTF. As DNA, the CDR3 is TGCAGCGTTGTCGGGCAGGGAGGGGGTCCCGTCACCTTC.

The rearrangement joins TRBV25-1 to TRBJ2-7, with unresolved D. Germline CDR1 is MGHDK and CDR2 is SYGVNS. Trimming removed 4 bases at V and 5 bases at J, with 18 bases between. This CDR3 comprises 15 residues. The CDR3 here is CASSGSLGKFHEQYF. In nucleotides, the CDR3 is TGTGCCAGCAGTGGGTCGTTGGGGAAATTCCACGAGCAGTACTTC.

This sequence joins TRBV24-1 and TRBJ1-1; D unclear. This CDR3 has 11 residues. In germline, CDR1 is KGHDR, CDR2 SFDVKD. V lost 7 bases, J lost 4 bases, and 6 bases lay in between. CDR3 sequence reads: CATSAGTEAFF. In DNA, the CDR3 is TGTGCCACCAGCGCTGGCACTGAAGCTTTCTTT.

This clonotype has only a few counts. The gene calls are TRBV20-1 and TRBJ2-3; D is possibly TRBD2 (6 bases). The CDR3 is 15 residues long. The germline gives CDR1 DFQATT, CDR2 SNEGSKA (reference sequence). Trimming cost V 2 bases and J 0 bases, with 12 bases left between them. The CDR3 reads CSARLWGTSTDTQYF. Written as DNA, the CDR3 is TGCAGTGCTAGATTATGGGGGACTAGCACAGATACGCAGTATTTT.

The chain uses TRBV5-5 and TRBJ2-3, with 13 bases lining up with TRBD2. This CDR3 comprises 17 residues. From germline, CDR1 is SGHKS and CDR2 YYEKEE (reference sequence). The V segment lost 4 bases and the J segment 4 bases; nucleotides outside the gene matches: 9. The CDR3 nucleotides read TGTGCCAGCAGCCCGGTGACTAGCGGGGGGTGGGCAGATACGCAGTATTTT. It yields the protein CASSPVTSGGWADTQYF.

This chain joins TRBV5-1 and TRBJ2-1; 10 nucleotides line up with TRBD2. With V trimmed by 0 bases and J by 3 bases, 9 bases remained unmatched. Per the germline V gene, CDR1 is SGHRS and CDR2 is YFSETQ. The CDR3 extends over 18 amino acids. The CDR3 DNA follows: TGCGCCAGCAGCTTGGCGGGTAGGGGACTAGCGCTCTACAATGAGCAGTTCTTC. Translation gives CASSLAGRGLALYNEQFF.

This clonotype was seen a handful of times. The V gene is TRBV7-9, the J gene TRBJ2-5; 7 bases match TRBD1. Per germline, CDR1 SEHNR and CDR2 FQNEAQ (reference sequence). This CDR3 contains 16 residues. V lost 6 bases, J lost 0 bases, and 10 bases stayed unmatched. CDR3 sequence reads: CASSPFTGVNQETQYF. DNA for the CDR3: TGTGCCAGCAGTCCATTTACAGGGGTTAACCAAGAGACCCAGTACTTC.

The chain couples TRBV7-9 to TRBJ2-5; 10 bases map to TRBD1. The end of the DNA fits TRBJ2-7 better, so the J call may be wrong. This CDR3 is built from 14 residues. The V gene's germline CDR1 is SEHNR and CDR2 FQNEAQ (reference sequence). The CDR3 sequence is CASSQMGQGYEQYF. CDR3 in DNA: TGTGCCAGCAGCCAGATGGGACAGGGGTACGAGCAGTACTTC.

The chain is built from TRBV25-1 and TRBJ2-1; TRBD1 or TRBD2 may be the D gene (7 bases each). Trimming left V 6 bases short and J 8 bases short, with 17 bases between. Germline V gene lookup returns CDR1 MGHDK and CDR2 SYGVNS. The CDR3 spans 14 residues. In nucleotides, the CDR3 is TGTGCCAGCAGCCCCAGAGCAGGGGGGGATGAGCAGTTCTTC. It translates to CASSPRAGGDEQFF. Complete variable domain (other parts from reference TRBV25-1 and TRBJ2-1): EADIYQTPRYLVIGTGKKITLECSQTMGHDKMYWYQQDPGMELHLIHYSYGVNSTEKGDLSSESTVSRIRTEHFPLTLESARPSHTSQYLCASSPRAGGDEQFFGPGTRLTVL.